What follows describes a single T cell receptor (beta chain). The antigen is not known. These data come from a study of cytomegalovirus exposure and HLA in healthy donors. General study points: Previously analyzed data showed that most TCR beta V segments were productive at a frequency of about 90% or about 30%. According to the study, 150 to 200 TCR beta chains were cytomegalovirus-associated. Later analysis showed most CMV-associated TCR beta chains appearing HLA-restricted.

PCR primers comprised 60 Vbeta and 13 Jbeta primers. Data came from immunoSEQ multiplex PCR; TCRdb stores just in-frame clones and leaves some out. The sample has under 150,000 clones; about 70% are singletons. This CDR3 region has 19 residues. The V gene lost 1 base and the J gene lost 0 bases, with 20 bases spanning the gap. Germline lookup yields CDR1 SGHRS and CDR2 YFSETQ. All donors participated as healthy donors of bone marrow. The material sequenced was PBMCs. The sequence was obtained from a woman aged 55 to 70 in good health and CMV-seropositive. The chain links TRBV5-1 to TRBJ1-5; possibly TRBD1 for D (6 bases). The DNA for the CDR3 is TGCGCCAGCAGCTTGAAATCCGGGACACATCTTAATAGCAATCAGCCCCAGCATTTT. Translation: CASSLKSGTHLNSNQPQHF.